The subject of this entry is one T cell receptor beta chain. The antigen is not known. These data originate in a study of cytomegalovirus exposure and HLA in healthy donors. Points from the study as a whole: In a later analysis, CMV-associated beta chains were mostly HLA-associated, it appeared. In a later analysis, 15,000 to 20,000 TCR beta sequences were associated with HLA alleles at 0.05 false discovery rate. Reports described diagnosis of cytomegalovirus status by the classifier as highly specific and sensitive.

The V gene end was trimmed by 6 bases and the J gene end by 0 bases; junction bases not matched to a gene: 6. Per germline, CDR1 MDHEN and CDR2 SYDVKM. The CDR3 runs 16 residues. Primers included in the PCR were 60 Vbeta and 13 Jbeta primers. Produced via immunoSEQ multiplex PCR; TCRdb's table is partial and in-frame only. The table includes nearly 95,000 clones, 6% to 9% detected once. What was sequenced was PBMCs. This sequence was found in a man aged 50 or older in good health and CMV-seronegative. The chain employs TRBV28 and TRBJ1-3, with TRBD1 matching 9 bases. The CDR3 nucleotides read TGTGCCAGCAGCCAAGGACAGGGGAGCTCTGGAAACACCATATATTTT. It specifies CASSQGQGSSGNTIYF.